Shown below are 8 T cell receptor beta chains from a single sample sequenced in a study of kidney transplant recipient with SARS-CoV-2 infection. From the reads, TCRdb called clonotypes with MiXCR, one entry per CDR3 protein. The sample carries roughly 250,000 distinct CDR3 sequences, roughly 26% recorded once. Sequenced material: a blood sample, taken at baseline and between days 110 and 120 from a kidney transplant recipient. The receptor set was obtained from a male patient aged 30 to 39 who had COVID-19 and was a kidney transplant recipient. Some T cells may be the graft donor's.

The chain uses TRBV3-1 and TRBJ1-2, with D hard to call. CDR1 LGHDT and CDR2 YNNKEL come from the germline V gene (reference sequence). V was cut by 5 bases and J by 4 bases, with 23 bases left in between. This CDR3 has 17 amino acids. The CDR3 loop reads CASSDCPTLRKTYGYTF. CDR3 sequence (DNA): TGTGCCAGCAGCGATTGCCCCACCCTTCGAAAGACCTATGGCTACACCTTC. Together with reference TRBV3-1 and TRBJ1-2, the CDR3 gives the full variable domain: DTAVSQTPKYLVTQMGNDKSIKCEQNLGHDTMYWYKQDSKKFLKIMFSYNNKELIINETVPNRFSPKSPDKAHLNLHINSLELGDSAVYFCASSDCPTLRKTYGYTFGSGTRLTVV.

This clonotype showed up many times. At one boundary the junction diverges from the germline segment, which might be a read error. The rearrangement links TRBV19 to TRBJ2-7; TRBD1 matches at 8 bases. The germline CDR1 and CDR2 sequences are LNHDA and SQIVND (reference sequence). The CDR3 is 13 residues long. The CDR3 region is CASSGQGPYEQYF. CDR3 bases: TGCGCCAGCAGTGGACAGGGTCCCTACGAGCAGTACTTC.

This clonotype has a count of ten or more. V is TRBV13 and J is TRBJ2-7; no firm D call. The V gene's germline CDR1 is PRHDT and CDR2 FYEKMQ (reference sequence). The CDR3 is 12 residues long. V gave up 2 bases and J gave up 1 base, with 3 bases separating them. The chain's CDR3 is CASSLRSYEQYF. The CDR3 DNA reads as TGTGCCAGCAGCTTAAGATCCTACGAGCAGTACTTC.

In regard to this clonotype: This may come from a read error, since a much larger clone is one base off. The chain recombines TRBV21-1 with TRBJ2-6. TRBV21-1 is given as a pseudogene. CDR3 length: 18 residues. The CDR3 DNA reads TGTGCCAGCAGAATTTGCGTAGCTACAATAAAGTCGGGCCAACGTCTGACTTTC. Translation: CASRICVATIKSGQRLTF.

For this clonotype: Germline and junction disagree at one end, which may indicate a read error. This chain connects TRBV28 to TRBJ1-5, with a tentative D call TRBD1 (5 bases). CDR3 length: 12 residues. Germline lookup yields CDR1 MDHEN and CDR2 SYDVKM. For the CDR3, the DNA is TGTGCCTGCAGGGCTAGCAATCAGCCCCGGCATTTT. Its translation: CACRASNQPRHF.

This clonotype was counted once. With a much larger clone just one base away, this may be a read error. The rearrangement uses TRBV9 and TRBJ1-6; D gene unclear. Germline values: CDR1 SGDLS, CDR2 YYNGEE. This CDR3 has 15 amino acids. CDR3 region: CAGSLGGIQNSPLHF. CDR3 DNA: TGTGCCGGCAGCTTAGGAGGGATTCAAAATTCACCCCTCCACTTT.

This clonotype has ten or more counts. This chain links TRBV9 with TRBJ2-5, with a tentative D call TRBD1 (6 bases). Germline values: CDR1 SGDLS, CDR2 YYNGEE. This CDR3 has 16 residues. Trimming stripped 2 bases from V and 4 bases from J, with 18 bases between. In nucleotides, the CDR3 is TGTGCCAGCAGCGTTTCAGGGGCACAAGCCCCAGAGACCCAGTACTTC. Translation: CASSVSGAQAPETQYF.

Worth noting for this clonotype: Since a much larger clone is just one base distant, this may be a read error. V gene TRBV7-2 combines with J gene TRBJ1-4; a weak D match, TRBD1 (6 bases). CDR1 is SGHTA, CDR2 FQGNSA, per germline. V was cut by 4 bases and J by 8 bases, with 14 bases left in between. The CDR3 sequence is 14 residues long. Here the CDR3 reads CASSCQGIQEKLFF. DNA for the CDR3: TGTGCCAGCAGCTGTCAGGGGATTCAAGAAAAACTGTTTTTT.